This T cell receptor (beta chain) was identified during a study of blood T cell repertoires in COVID-19. About the study: Samples of COVID-19 (acute and convalescent) were obtained from the United States, Italy and Spain.

CDR1 is LGHNA, CDR2 YNFKEQ, per germline. Trimming stripped 4 bases from V and 4 bases from J, with 16 bases between. The CDR3 loop spans 15 amino acids. TCRdb's copy holds only in-frame clones and misses some; the assay was immunoSEQ multiplex PCR. Of about 260,000 clones in the sample, over 75% were seen once. The receptor was derived from a human donor in a cohort sampled during active COVID-19. This sequence joins TRBV4-2 and TRBJ1-2; D perhaps matches TRBD1 (6 bases). Specimen: peripheral blood. The CDR3, as DNA: TGTGCCAGCAGCCTCCTACAGGGAATTAGCTATGGCTACACCTTC. This codes for CASSLLQGISYGYTF.